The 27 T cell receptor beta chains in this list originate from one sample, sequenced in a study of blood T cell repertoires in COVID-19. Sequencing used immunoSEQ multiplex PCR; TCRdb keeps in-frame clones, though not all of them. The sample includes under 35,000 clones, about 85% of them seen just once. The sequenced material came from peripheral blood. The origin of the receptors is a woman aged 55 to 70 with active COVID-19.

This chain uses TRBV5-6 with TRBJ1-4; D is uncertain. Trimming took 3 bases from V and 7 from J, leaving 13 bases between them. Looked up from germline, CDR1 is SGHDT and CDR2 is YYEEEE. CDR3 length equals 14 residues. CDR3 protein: CASSSGRVVEKLFF. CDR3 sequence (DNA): TGTGCCAGCAGCTCGGGTCGTGTTGTTGAAAAACTGTTTTTT.

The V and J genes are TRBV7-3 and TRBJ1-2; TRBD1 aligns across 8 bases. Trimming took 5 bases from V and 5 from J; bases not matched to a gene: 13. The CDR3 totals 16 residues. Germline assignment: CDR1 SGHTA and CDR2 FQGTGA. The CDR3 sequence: CASSPHGPGGEYGYTF. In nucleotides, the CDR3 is TGTGCCAGCAGCCCCCATGGTCCAGGGGGCGAGTATGGCTACACCTTC.

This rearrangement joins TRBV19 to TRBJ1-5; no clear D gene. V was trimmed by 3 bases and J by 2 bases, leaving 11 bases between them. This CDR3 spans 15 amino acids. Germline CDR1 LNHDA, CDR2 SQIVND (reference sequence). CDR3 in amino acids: CASSIVARGNQPQHF. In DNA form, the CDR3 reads TGTGCCAGTAGTATTGTAGCTCGGGGCAATCAGCCCCAGCATTTT.

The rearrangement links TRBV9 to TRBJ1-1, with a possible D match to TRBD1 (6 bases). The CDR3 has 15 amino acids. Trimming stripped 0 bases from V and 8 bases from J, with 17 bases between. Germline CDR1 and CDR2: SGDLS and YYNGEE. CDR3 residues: CASSVGALRDNEAFF. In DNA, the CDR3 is TGTGCCAGCAGCGTAGGGGCCCTCCGGGACAACGAAGCTTTCTTT.

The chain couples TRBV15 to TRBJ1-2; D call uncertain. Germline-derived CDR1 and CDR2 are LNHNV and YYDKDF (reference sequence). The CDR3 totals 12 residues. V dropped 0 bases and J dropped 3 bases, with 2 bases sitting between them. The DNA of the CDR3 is TGTGCCACCAGCAGAGACTACTATGGCTACACCTTC. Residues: CATSRDYYGYTF.

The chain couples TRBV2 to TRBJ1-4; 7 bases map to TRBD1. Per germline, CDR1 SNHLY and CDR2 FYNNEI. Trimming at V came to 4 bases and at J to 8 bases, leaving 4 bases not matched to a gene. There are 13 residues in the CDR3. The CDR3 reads CASSVTGAEKLFF. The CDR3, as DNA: TGTGCCAGCAGTGTTACAGGGGCAGAAAAACTGTTTTTT.

This CDR3 reads CASSWTSGPQETQYF. The CDR3 DNA is TGCGCCAGCAGCTGGACTAGCGGACCTCAAGAGACCCAGTACTTC. The rearrangement links TRBV5-1 to TRBJ2-5; 10 bases map to TRBD2. Looked up from germline, CDR1 is SGHRS and CDR2 is YFSETQ. This CDR3 is built from 15 residues. Germline trimming cut 3 bases from V and 2 bases from J; bases unmatched to any gene: 4.

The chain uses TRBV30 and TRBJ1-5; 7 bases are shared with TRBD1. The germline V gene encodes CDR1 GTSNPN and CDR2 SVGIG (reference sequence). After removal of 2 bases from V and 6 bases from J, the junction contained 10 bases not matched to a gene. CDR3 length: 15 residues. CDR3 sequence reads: CAWSLSYRGFQPQHF. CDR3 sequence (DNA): TGTGCCTGGAGTTTATCTTACAGGGGTTTTCAGCCCCAGCATTTT.

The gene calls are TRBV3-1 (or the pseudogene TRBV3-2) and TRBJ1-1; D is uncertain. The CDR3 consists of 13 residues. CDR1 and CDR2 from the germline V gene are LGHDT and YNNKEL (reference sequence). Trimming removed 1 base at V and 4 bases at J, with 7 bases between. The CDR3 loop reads CASSQVSFTEAFF. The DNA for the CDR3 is TGTGCCAGCAGCCAAGTAAGCTTCACTGAAGCTTTCTTT.

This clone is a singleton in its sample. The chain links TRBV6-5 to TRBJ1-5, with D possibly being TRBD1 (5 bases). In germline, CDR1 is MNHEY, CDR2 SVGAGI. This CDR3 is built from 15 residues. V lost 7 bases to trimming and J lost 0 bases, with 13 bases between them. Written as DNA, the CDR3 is TGTGCCAGCACCCGAGGGAGGGGTAGCAATCAGCCCCAGCATTTT. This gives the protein CASTRGRGSNQPQHF.

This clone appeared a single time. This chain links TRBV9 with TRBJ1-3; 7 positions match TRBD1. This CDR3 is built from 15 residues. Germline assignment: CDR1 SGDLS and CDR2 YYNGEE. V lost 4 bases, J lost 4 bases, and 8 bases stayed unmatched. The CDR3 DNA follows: TGTGCCAGCAGCCCTCGACAGGGTGACGGAAACACCATATATTTT. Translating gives CASSPRQGDGNTIYF.

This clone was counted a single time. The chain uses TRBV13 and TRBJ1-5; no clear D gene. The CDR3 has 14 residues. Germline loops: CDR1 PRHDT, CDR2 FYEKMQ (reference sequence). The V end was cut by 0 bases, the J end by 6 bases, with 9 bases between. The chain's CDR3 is CASSLGAEFQPQHF. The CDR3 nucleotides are TGTGCCAGCAGCTTAGGAGCGGAATTTCAGCCCCAGCATTTT.

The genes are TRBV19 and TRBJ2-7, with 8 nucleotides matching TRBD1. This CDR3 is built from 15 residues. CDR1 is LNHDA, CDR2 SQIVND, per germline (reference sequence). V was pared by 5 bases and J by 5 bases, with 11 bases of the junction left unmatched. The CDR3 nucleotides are TGTGCCAGTAGTCACCTGTCAGGGGGCGCGGACGAGCAGTACTTC. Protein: CASSHLSGGADEQYF.

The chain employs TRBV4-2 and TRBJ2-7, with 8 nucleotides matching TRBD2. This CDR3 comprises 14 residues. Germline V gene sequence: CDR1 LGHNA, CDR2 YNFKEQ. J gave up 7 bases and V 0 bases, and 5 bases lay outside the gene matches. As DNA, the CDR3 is TGTGCCAGCAGCCAAGATCCACTAGCGGCAGAGCAGTACTTC. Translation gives CASSQDPLAAEQYF.

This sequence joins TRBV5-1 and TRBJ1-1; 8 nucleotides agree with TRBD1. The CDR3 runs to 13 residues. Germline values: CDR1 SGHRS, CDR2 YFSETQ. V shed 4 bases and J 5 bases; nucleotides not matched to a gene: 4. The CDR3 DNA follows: TGCGCCAGCAGCCCAGACAGGGGAACTGAAGCTTTCTTT. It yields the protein CASSPDRGTEAFF.

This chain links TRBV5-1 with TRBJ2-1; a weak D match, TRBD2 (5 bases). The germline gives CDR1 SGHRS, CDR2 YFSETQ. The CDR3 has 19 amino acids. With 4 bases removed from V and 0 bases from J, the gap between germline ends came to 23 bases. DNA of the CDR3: TGCGCCAGCAGCCCTGGACTGAGGCCACCTGGGTTCTCCTACAATGAGCAGTTCTTC. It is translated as CASSPGLRPPGFSYNEQFF.

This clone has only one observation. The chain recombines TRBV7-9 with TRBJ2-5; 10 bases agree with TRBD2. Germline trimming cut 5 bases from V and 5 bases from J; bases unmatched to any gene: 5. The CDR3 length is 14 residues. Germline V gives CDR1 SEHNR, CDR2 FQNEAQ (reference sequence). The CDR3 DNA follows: TGTGCCAGCAGCCCTAGCGGGAGTTGGGAGACCCAGTACTTC. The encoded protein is CASSPSGSWETQYF.

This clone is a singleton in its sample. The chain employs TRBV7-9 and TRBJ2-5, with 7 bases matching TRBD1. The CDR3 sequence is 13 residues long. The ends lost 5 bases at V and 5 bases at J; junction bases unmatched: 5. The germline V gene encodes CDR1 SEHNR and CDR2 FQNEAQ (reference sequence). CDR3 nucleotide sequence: TGTGCCAGCAGCCGACAGGGTGGCGAGACCCAGTACTTC. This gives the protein CASSRQGGETQYF.

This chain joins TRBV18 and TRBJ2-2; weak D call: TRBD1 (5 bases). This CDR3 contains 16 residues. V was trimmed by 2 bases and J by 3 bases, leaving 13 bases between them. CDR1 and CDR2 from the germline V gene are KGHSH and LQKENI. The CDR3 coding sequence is TGTGCCAGCTCACCAATTACAGGAGAGGACACCGGGGAGCTGTTTTTT. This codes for CASSPITGEDTGELFF.

CDR3 amino acids: CATHPGGLIGNEQFF. The CDR3 region has the DNA TGTGCCACCCATCCAGGGGGTCTCATTGGGAATGAGCAGTTCTTC. This sequence joins TRBV19 and TRBJ2-1; 7 bases align to TRBD1. Germline loops: CDR1 LNHDA, CDR2 SQIVND (reference sequence). V was clipped by 10 bases and J by 7 bases; unmatched bases: 16. CDR3 size: 15 residues.

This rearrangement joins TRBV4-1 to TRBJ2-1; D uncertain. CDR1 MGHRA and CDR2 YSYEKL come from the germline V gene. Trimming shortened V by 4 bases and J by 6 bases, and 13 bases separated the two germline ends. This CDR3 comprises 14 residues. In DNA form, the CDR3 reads TGCGCCAGCAGCCTAAATGAGTACCTCAATGAGCAGTTCTTC. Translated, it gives CASSLNEYLNEQFF.

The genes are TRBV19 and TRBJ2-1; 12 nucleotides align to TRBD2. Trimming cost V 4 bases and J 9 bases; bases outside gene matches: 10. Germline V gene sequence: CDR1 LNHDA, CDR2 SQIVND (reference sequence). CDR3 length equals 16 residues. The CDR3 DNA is TGTGCCAGTAGTACCCCTACTAGCGGGAGGTTCGGTGAGCAGTTCTTC. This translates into CASSTPTSGRFGEQFF.

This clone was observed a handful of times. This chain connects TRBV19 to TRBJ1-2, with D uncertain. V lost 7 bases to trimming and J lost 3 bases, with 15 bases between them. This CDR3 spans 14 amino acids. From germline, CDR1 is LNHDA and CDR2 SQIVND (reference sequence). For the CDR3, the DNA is TGTGCCAGTACCGATACGGGAGCGGACTATGGCTACACCTTC. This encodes CASTDTGADYGYTF. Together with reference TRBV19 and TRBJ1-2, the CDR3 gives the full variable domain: DGGITQSPKYLFRKEGQNVTLSCEQNLNHDAMYWYRQDPGQGLRLIYYSQIVNDFQKGDIAEGYSVSREKKESFPLTVTSAQKNPTAFYLCASTDTGADYGYTFGSGTRLTVV.

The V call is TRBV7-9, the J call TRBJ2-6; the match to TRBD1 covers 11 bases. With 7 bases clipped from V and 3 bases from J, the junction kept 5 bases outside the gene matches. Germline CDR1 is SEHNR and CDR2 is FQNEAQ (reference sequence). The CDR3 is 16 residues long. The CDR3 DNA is TGTGCCAGCATGGACAGGGGGCAAGTTGGGGCCAACGTCCTGACTTTC. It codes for CASMDRGQVGANVLTF. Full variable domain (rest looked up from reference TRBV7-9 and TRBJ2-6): DTGVSQNPRHKITKRGQNVTFRCDPISEHNRLYWYRQTLGQGPEFLTYFQNEAQLEKSRLLSDRFSAERPKGSFSTLEIQRTEQGDSAMYLCASMDRGQVGANVLTFGAGSRLTVL.

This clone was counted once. The CDR3 region has the DNA TGTGCCAGCAGCATAGTGGGAGTGGGGAACACTGAAGCTTTCTTT. This sequence encodes CASSIVGVGNTEAFF. The rearrangement joins TRBV7-3 to TRBJ1-1; D gene unclear. Germline lookup yields CDR1 SGHTA and CDR2 FQGTGA. This CDR3 spans 15 amino acids. Trimming removed 5 bases from V and 1 base from J, with 14 bases in between.

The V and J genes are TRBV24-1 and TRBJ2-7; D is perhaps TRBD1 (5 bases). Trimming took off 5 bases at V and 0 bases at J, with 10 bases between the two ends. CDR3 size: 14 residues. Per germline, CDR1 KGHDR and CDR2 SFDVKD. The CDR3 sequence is CATSAGYNSYEQYF. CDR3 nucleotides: TGTGCCACCAGTGCAGGGTACAACTCCTACGAGCAGTACTTC.

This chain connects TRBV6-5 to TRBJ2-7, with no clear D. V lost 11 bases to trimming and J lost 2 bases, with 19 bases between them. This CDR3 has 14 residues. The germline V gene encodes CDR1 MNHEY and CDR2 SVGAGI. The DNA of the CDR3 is TGTGCCGCACAAGAAGGAGTAGGCACCTACGAGCAGTACTTC. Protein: CAAQEGVGTYEQYF.